The T cell receptor (beta chain) under discussion was sequenced for a study of OX40 agonist ivuxolimab in advanced cancers. Study overall: With a range of roughly 20 to 79, age averaged approximately 60 years, and roughly 80% were male.

Study-wide results and limits: Relative to CD4+ cells, CD8+ T cells on average had more expanded clones.

The V segment lost 5 bases and the J segment 2 bases; nucleotides outside the gene matches: 2. The CDR3 has 14 amino acids. The germline CDR1 and CDR2 sequences are MDHEN and SYDVKM. The assay was immunoSEQ multiplex PCR, and TCRdb's table has in-frame clones only and misses some. The sample comprises more than 35,000 clones, around 80% of which are singletons, and about 12% rests with the top ten. Regarding this clone: Its target is unknown.

This specimen was CD4+ or CD8+ T cells sorted from blood, taken in a trial of the OX40 agonist ivuxolimab. The chain carries TRBV28 and TRBJ1-2; 10 nucleotides line up with TRBD1. This receptor was obtained from an adult with an advanced solid tumor such as melanoma, head and neck, liver or kidney cancer. The CDR3 is CASSLTGGNYGYTF. The CDR3 coding sequence is TGTGCCAGCAGTCTGACAGGGGGCAACTATGGCTACACCTTC.